This T cell receptor (beta chain) was recovered during a study of blood T cells in healthy people across ages (dated by TCRdb to about 2015). For the study in its entirety: Template switching captured roughly one uniquely barcoded TCR beta cDNA molecule per two T cells in model experiments. Using deep sequencing normalized with unique cDNA molecular identifiers, the study measured how TCR beta repertoire diversity changes with age. Four age groups were formed from the donors: young (average 16 years), middle-aged (more than 35), aged (roughly 58) and long-lived (roughly 81). To avoid experimental bias, donors of different ages were spread randomly across the sequencing lanes. Using the same blood draw, the study looked at two additional independent replicas of 1 million unique cDNA reads for two donors, one aged 18 to 30 and the other aged 80 or older. What the study reported, not specific to this receptor: The long-lived group showed more naive CD4+ T cells, fewer expanded clones and increased TCR diversity than the aged group, suggesting age selection. A strong correlation was found between observed TCR beta diversity and the percentage of naive T cells measured by flow cytometry. Because profiling used bulk unsorted PBMCs, naive and antigen-experienced compartments could not be compared conclusively. Because donor CMV infection status was unknown, age-related changes in expanded clonotypes were potentially confounded. Estimates of total diversity from one million sequenced T cells were regarded as lower bounds and underestimates. Observed TCR beta diversity per million T cells fell roughly linearly with age, and a significant reduction was already apparent by age approximately 40.

This clonotype turned up a few times. Its binding antigen is unknown. Within one base of it there is no much larger clone, and no base qualities were kept. Library generation was performed with 5' RACE. The sequencer was an Illumina HiSeq 2500. A second 7 to 11 cycle PCR used a sample-barcoded 5' primer and a J-beta primer mix. Each TCR beta cDNA molecule received a unique molecular identifier from a template-switch 5' adaptor carrying 12 random nucleotides. Each sample yielded at least 3 million CDR3-containing paired-end reads. The Mint cDNA synthesis kit, primed by a TRBC-specific oligonucleotide, was used to synthesize first-strand cDNA from all RNA. Following uracil-DNA glycosylase treatment, a first 18-cycle PCR with universal primers M1SS and BC2_uni_R was performed on all cDNA. Per the authors' processing: For normalization, 1 million high-quality reads were randomly selected from each sample, with every read carrying a distinct molecular identifier. Reads sharing molecular identifiers were discarded rather than binned into consensus sequences. MiTCR, with a Q25 quality threshold and the strictest error-elimination algorithm, was used for CDR3 identification, clonotype clustering and error correction. A nonparametric unseen species model with Euler transformation was used to estimate a lower bound on total TCR beta diversity. In-frame beta chains were kept once TCRdb had trimmed the public reads at Q25 with fastp and called clones with MiXCR. For every CDR3 protein sequence, its rows merge into one entry that carries the most common genes and DNA. V and J calls and clone size were set by TCRdb, not the authors. The sample table records around 800,000 distinct CDR3 sequences; 62% of these occur just once. Of the sample, around a quarter falls within the top ten clones.

Systemically healthy Caucasian individuals from Russia, some 40 in total and aged roughly 6 to 90 years, were included as donors. Each donor gave around 9.8 milliliters of peripheral blood, collected into EDTA-treated Vacutainer tubes. Ficoll-Paque density-gradient centrifugation was used to isolate PBMCs, with at least 6 million per sample. Total RNA, at least 5.5 micrograms per sample, was extracted from PBMCs with Trizol reagent. The percentages of naive CD45RAhigh/CD27high T cells were determined by flow cytometry on a PBMC aliquot from every donor. For CDR1 and CDR2, the germline V gene lists SQVTM and ANQGSEA. Spanning cysteine to phenylalanine, the CDR3 consists of 11 amino acids. CDR3 DNA only is kept here, 33 bases in frame from base 1. Trimming removed 2 bases from V and 7 bases from J, leaving 7 bases between the germline ends.

The receptor chain draws on TRBV29-1 and TRBJ2-3; there is no confident call for the D gene. The sequencing input was blood. This TCR was recovered from a man aged 30-40 years in good health. CDR3 protein: CSVETAYTQYF. DNA sequence: TGCAGCGTTGAAACAGCCTATACGCAGTATTTT.